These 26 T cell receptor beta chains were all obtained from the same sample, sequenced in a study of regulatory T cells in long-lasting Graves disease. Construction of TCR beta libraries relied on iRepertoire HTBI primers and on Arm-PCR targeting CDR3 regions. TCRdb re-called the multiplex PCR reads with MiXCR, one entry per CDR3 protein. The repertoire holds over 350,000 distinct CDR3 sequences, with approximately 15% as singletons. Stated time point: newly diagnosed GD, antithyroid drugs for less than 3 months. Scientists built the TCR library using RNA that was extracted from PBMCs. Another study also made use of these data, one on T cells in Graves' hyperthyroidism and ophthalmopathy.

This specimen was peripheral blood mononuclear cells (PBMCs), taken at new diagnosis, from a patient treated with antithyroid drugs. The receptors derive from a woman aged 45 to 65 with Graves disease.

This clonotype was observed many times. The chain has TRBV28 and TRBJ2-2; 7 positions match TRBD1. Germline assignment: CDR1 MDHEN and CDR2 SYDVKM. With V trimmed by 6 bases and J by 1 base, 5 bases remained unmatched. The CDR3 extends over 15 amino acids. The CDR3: CASSRRTGNTGELFF. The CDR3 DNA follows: TGTGCCAGCAGCCGCCGGACAGGGAACACCGGGGAGCTGTTTTTT.

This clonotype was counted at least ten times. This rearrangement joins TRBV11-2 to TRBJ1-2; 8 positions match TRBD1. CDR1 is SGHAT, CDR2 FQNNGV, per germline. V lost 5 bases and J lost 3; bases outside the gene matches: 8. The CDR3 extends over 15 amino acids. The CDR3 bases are TGTGCCAGCAGCAAAAGACAGGGGCTAGACTATGGCTACACCTTC. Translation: CASSKRQGLDYGYTF.

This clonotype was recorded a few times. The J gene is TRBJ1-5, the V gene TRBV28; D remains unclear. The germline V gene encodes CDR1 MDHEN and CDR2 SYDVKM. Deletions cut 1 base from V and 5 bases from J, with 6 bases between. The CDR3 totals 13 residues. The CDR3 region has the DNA TGTGCCAGCAGTTTATACAGCTATCAGCCCCAGCATTTT. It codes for CASSLYSYQPQHF. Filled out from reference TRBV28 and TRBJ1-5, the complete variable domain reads DVKVTQSSRYLVKRTGEKVFLECVQDMDHENMFWYRQDPGLGLRLIYFSYDVKMKEKGDIPEGYSVSREKKERFSLILESASTNQTSMYLCASSLYSYQPQHFGDGTRLSIL.

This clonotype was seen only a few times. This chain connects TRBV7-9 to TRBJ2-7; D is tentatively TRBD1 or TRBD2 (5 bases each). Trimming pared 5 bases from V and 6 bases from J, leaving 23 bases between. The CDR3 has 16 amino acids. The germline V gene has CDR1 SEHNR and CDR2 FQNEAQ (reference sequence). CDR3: CASSHPPSEGLGEQYF. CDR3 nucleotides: TGTGCCAGCAGCCATCCACCGTCTGAGGGGTTGGGCGAGCAGTACTTC.

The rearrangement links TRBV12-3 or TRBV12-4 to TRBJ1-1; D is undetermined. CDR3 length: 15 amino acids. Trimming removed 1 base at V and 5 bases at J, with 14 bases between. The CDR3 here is CASSLVSLLGTEAFF. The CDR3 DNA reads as TGTGCCAGCAGTTTAGTTTCACTGTTGGGGACTGAAGCTTTCTTT.

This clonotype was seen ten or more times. As DNA, the CDR3 is TGCAGCGGGGCGATGGGGCCGGACACTGAAGCTTTCTTT. It encodes CSGAMGPDTEAFF. The gene calls are TRBV29-1 and TRBJ1-1; perhaps TRBD1 as D (5 bases). Trimming pared 7 bases from V and 3 bases from J, leaving 15 bases between. Germline CDR1 and CDR2: SQVTM and ANQGSEA. The CDR3 runs 13 residues.

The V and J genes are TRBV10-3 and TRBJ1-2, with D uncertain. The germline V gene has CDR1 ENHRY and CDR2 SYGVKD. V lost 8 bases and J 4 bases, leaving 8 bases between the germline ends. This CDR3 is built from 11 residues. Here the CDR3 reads CAIDSGYGYTF. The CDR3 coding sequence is TGTGCCATCGATTCGGGCTATGGCTACACCTTC.

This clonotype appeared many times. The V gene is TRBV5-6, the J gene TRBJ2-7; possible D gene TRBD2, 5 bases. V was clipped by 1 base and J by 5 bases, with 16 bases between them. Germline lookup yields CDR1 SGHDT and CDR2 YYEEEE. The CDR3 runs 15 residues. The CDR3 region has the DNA TGTGCCAGCAGCTTGTTTCTTGGGAGTTTGGACGAGCAGTACTTC. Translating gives CASSLFLGSLDEQYF.

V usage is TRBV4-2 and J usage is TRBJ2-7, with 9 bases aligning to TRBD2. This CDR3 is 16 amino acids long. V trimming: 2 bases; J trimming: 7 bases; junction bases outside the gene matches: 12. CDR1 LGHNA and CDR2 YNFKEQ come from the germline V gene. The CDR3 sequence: CASSQLPGGRAWEQYF. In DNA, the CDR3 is TGTGCCAGCAGCCAACTACCTGGCGGGAGGGCCTGGGAGCAGTACTTC.

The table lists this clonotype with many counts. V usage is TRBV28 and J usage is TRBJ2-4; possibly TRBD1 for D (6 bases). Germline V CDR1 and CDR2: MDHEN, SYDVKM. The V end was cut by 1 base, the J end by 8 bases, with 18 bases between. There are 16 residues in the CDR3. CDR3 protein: CASSLLARGFRDIQYF. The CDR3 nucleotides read TGTGCCAGCAGTTTATTGGCCAGGGGCTTTAGGGACATTCAGTACTTC.

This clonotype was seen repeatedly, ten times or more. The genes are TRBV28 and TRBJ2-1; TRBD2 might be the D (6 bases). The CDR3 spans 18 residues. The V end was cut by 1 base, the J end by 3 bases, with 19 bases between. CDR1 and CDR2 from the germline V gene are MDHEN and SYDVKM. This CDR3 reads CASSLLFGRGHDYNEQFF. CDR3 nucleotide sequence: TGTGCCAGCAGTTTATTATTCGGGAGAGGCCACGACTACAATGAGCAGTTCTTC. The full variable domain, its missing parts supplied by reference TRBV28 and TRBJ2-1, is DVKVTQSSRYLVKRTGEKVFLECVQDMDHENMFWYRQDPGLGLRLIYFSYDVKMKEKGDIPEGYSVSREKKERFSLILESASTNQTSMYLCASSLLFGRGHDYNEQFFGPGTRLTVL.

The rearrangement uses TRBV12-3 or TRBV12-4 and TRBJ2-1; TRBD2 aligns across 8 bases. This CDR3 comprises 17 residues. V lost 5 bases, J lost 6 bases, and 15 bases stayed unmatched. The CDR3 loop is CASSPRAGAVLTNEQFF. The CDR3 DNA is TGTGCCAGCAGTCCTCGAGCGGGAGCCGTTCTTACCAATGAGCAGTTCTTC.

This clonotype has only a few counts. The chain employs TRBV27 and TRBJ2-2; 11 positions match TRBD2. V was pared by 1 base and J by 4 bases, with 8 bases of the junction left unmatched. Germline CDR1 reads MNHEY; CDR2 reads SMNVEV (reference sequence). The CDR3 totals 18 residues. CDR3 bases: TGTGCCAGCAGTTTATTTTCTAGCGGGAGGCTGGGCACCGGGGAGCTGTTTTTT. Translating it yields CASSLFSSGRLGTGELFF.

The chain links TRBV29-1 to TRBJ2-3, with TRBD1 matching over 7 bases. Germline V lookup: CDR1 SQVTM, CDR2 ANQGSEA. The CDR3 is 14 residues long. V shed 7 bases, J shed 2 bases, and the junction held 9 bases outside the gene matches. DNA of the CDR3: TGCAGCGCCGCTGGGACAGTCTACACAGATACGCAGTATTTT. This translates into CSAAGTVYTDTQYF.

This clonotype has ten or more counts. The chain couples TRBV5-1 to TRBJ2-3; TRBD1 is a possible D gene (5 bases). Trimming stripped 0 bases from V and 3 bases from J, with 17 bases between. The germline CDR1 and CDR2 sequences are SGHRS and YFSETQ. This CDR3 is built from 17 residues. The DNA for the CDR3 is TGCGCCAGCAGCTTGGCCGATGCAGGGTTGGCAACAGATACGCAGTATTTT. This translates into CASSLADAGLATDTQYF.

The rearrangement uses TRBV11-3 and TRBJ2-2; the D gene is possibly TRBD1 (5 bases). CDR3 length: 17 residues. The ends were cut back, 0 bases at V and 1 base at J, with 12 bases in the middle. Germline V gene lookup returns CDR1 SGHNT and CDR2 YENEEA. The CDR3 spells CASSLDRWQGNTGELFF. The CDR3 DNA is TGTGCCAGCAGCTTAGATCGCTGGCAGGGGAACACCGGGGAGCTGTTTTTT. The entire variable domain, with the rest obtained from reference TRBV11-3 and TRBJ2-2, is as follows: EAGVVQSPRYKIIEKKQPVAFWCNPISGHNTLYWYLQNLGQGPELLIRYENEEAVDDSQLPKDRFSAERLKGVDSTLKIQPAELGDSAVYLCASSLDRWQGNTGELFFGEGSRLTVL.

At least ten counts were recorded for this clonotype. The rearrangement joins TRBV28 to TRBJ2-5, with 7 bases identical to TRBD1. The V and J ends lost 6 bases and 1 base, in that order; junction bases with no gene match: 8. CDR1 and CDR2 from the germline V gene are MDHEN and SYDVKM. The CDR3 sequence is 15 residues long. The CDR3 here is CASSSPAGGQETQYF. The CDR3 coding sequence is TGTGCCAGCAGCTCCCCGGCAGGGGGCCAAGAGACCCAGTACTTC. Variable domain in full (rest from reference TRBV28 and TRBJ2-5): DVKVTQSSRYLVKRTGEKVFLECVQDMDHENMFWYRQDPGLGLRLIYFSYDVKMKEKGDIPEGYSVSREKKERFSLILESASTNQTSMYLCASSSPAGGQETQYFGPGTRLLVL.

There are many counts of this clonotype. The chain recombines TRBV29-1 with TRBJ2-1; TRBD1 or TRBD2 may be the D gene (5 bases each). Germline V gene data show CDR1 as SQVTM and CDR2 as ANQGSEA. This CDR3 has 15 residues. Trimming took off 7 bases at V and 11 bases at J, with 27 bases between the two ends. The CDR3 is CSGAASEGEGQQQFF. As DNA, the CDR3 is TGCAGCGGCGCCGCTAGTGAGGGAGAAGGACAACAGCAGTTCTTC.

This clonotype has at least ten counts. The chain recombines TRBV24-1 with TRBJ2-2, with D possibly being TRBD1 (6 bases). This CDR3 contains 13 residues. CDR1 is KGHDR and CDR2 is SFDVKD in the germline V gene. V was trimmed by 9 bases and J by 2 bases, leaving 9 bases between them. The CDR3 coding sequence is TGTGCCACCGGTGGGGGCAACACCGGGGAGCTGTTTTTT. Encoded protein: CATGGGNTGELFF.

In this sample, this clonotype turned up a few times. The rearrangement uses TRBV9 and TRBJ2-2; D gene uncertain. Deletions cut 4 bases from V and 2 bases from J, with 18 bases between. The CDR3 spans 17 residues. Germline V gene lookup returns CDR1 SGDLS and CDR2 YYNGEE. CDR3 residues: CASSSPVRLHNTGELFF. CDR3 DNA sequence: TGTGCCAGCAGCTCCCCGGTTCGACTCCATAACACCGGGGAGCTGTTTTTT.

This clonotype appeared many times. The CDR3 DNA is TGTGCCAGCAGTTATTCAGGGGGGGCCAGCGCCTACGAGCAGTACTTC. Translation: CASSYSGGASAYEQYF. The V gene is TRBV6-2 or TRBV6-3, the J gene TRBJ2-7; the D call may be TRBD1 or TRBD2 (7 bases each). CDR3 size: 16 residues. The germline V gene encodes CDR1 MNHEY and CDR2 SVGEGT. The ends were cut back, 3 bases at V and 2 bases at J, with 17 bases in the middle.

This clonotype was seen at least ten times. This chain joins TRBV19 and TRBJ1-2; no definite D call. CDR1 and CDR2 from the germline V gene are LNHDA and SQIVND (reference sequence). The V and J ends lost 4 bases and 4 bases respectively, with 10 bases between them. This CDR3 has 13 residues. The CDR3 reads CASSNQALYGYTF. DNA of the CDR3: TGTGCCAGTAGTAATCAGGCACTCTATGGCTACACCTTC.

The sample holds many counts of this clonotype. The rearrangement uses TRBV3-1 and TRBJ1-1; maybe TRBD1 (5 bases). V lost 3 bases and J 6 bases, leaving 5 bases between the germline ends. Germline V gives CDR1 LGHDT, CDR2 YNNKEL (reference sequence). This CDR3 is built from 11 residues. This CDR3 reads CASSQGAEAFF. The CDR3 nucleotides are TGTGCCAGCAGCCAGGGGGCTGAAGCTTTCTTT.

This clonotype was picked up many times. Written as DNA, the CDR3 is TGCAGCGTGCCCGACACTCCGTTTAACTATGGCTACACCTTC. It is translated as CSVPDTPFNYGYTF. The V call is TRBV29-1, the J call TRBJ1-2; D is undetermined. V was pared by 6 bases and J by 1 base, with 15 bases between. This CDR3 is 14 amino acids long. Germline V gives CDR1 SQVTM, CDR2 ANQGSEA. Full variable domain (remainder filled in from reference TRBV29-1 and TRBJ1-2): SAVISQKPSRDICQRGTSLTIQCQVDSQVTMMFWYRQQPGQSLTLIATANQGSEATYESGFVIDKFPISRPNLTFSTLTVSNMSPEDSSIYLCSVPDTPFNYGYTFGSGTRLTVV.

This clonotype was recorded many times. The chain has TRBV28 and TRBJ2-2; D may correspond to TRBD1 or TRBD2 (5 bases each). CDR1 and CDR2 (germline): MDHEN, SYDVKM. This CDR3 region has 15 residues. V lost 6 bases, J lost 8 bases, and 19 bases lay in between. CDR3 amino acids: CASSPPGTGRGELFF. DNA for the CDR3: TGTGCCAGCAGCCCCCCGGGGACCGGAAGAGGGGAGCTGTTTTTT.

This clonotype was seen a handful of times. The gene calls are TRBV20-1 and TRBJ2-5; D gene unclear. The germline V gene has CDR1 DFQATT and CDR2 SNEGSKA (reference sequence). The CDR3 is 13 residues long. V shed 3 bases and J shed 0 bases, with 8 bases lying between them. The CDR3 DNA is TGCAGTGCTAGCGGCTCGTACCAAGAGACCCAGTACTTC. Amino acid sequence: CSASGSYQETQYF.